Listed below are T cell receptor beta chains from one sample, sequenced in a study of blood T cell repertoires in COVID-19. Clones were read by immunoSEQ multiplex PCR, and TCRdb kept only the in-frame ones, dropping some. The data show hundreds of thousands of clones, with about 89% seen just once and around 1.5% held by the top ten. Sample: peripheral blood. Receptor source: a woman aged 55-70 years who had recovered from COVID-19. Each CDR3 is given with its conserved first and last residue. Each record gives: clone size, V gene, J gene, D gene, CDR3 protein, CDR3 DNA. D genes are given only for firm matches. Rows may omit the clone size; those that give it use once, few, many or a size class.

-	TRBV9	TRBJ1-6	-	CASTRGAVNSPLHF	TGTGCCAGCACCAGAGGAGCAGTGAATTCACCCCTCCACTTT
-	TRBV29-1	TRBJ2-5	-	CSVDEFRETQYF	TGCAGCGTTGACGAGTTCCGAGAGACCCAGTACTTC
once	TRBV10-1	TRBJ2-3	TRBD2	CASSARGGERGPKKTTDTQYF	TGCGCCAGCAGTGCGAGAGGGGGGGAGCGGGGGCCCAAGAAGACCACAGATACGCAGTATTTT
-	TRBV7-8	TRBJ1-4	TRBD1	CASSSVTTGVFEKLFF	TGTGCCAGCAGCTCCGTCACGACAGGGGTGTTCGAAAAACTGTTTTTT
once	TRBV28	TRBJ1-6	-	CASSLVQADGTLHF	TGTGCCAGCAGTTTAGTCCAGGCAGACGGCACCCTCCACTTT
-	TRBV7-3	TRBJ2-1	TRBD2	CASSLRAGTSRDEQFF	TGTGCCAGCAGCTTAAGGGCGGGGACTAGTCGGGATGAGCAGTTCTTC
few	TRBV6-5	TRBJ1-6	-	CASSYSRPGRNSPLHF	TGTGCCAGCAGTTACTCCCGGCCAGGAAGAAATTCACCCCTCCACTTT
-	TRBV4-2	TRBJ2-1	-	CASSQDLYNEQFF	TGTGCCAGCAGCCAAGATCTTTACAATGAGCAGTTCTTC
-	TRBV7-2	TRBJ2-2	TRBD1	CASSVNRGLNTGELFF	TGTGCCAGCAGCGTGAACAGGGGCCTGAACACCGGGGAGCTGTTTTTT
-	TRBV7-3	TRBJ2-1	TRBD2	CASSLSGGAYNEQFF	TGTGCCAGCAGCTTAAGCGGGGGAGCTTACAATGAGCAGTTCTTC
-	TRBV21-1	TRBJ2-5	-	CASSKENPGQVGETQYF	TGTGCCAGCAGCAAAGAGAACCCGGGACAGGTTGGAGAGACCCAGTACTTC
once	TRBV7-8	TRBJ1-6	-	CASSLVLGQASSPLHF	TGTGCCAGCAGCTTAGTATTGGGGCAGGCAAGCTCACCCCTCCACTTT
once	TRBV7-7	TRBJ2-5	-	CASSLAREAVETQYF	TGTGCTAGCAGCTTAGCTAGAGAAGCGGTCGAGACCCAGTACTTC
-	TRBV6-1	TRBJ1-3	TRBD1	CASSAPGTGPGNTIYF	TGTGCCAGCAGTGCCCCTGGGACAGGGCCGGGAAACACCATATATTTT
-	TRBV28	TRBJ1-4	-	CASSLRAGFEKLFF	TGTGCCAGCAGTTTAAGGGCAGGGTTCGAAAAACTGTTTTTT
-	TRBV7-7	TRBJ2-1	-	CASSRSTSNEQFF	TGTGCTAGCAGCCGATCTACTAGTAACGAGCAGTTCTTC
-	TRBV9	TRBJ2-3	-	CASSGRDIRDTQYF	TGTGCCAGCAGTGGCCGGGACATTCGAGATACGCAGTATTTT
-	TRBV15	TRBJ1-6	-	CATRALGASNSPLHF	TGTGCCACCCGAGCCTTGGGAGCGAGTAATTCACCCCTCCACTTT
-	TRBV6-5	TRBJ1-6	-	CASPTDNGLPLHF	TGTGCCAGCCCAACGGACAATGGCTTGCCCCTCCACTTT
-	TRBV7-9	TRBJ1-4	-	CASSLAPGQGPNEKLFF	TGTGCCAGCAGCTTAGCGCCTGGTCAGGGGCCTAATGAAAAACTGTTTTTT
few	TRBV6-5	TRBJ2-3	-	CAAVGYDTQYF	TGTGCCGCGGTGGGTTATGATACGCAGTATTTT
-	TRBV14	TRBJ2-3	TRBD2	CASSQGLATQYF	TGTGCCAGCAGCCAGGGACTAGCTACGCAGTATTTT
-	TRBV6-5	TRBJ2-6	-	CASHAIGANVLTF	TGTGCCAGTCACGCGATTGGGGCCAACGTCCTGACTTTC
-	TRBV27	TRBJ2-1	TRBD1	CATGTASYNEQFF	TGTGCCACCGGGACAGCCTCCTACAATGAGCAGTTCTTC
-	TRBV2	TRBJ1-5	-	CASTRTVGADQPQHF	TGTGCCAGCACCAGGACAGTGGGGGCCGATCAGCCCCAGCATTTT
-	TRBV7-2	TRBJ1-3	-	CASSLTASSGNTIYF	TGTGCCAGCAGCTTAACCGCTAGCTCTGGAAACACCATATATTTT
-	TRBV7-2	TRBJ2-7	TRBD2	CASSSWGSGGDEQYF	TGTGCCAGCAGCTCCTGGGGTAGCGGGGGAGACGAGCAGTACTTC
-	TRBV4-3	TRBJ1-2	TRBD1	CASSQVDFGTGNYGYTF	TGCGCCAGCAGCCAAGTCGACTTCGGGACAGGGAACTATGGCTACACCTTC
-	TRBV4-2	TRBJ1-2	TRBD1	CASSQGDRGTSGYTF	TGTGCCAGCAGCCAAGGGGACAGGGGCACCTCTGGCTACACCTTC
-	TRBV19	TRBJ2-4	-	CASSYEGTLFGIQYF	TGTGCCAGTAGTTACGAAGGGACTCTCTTCGGGATTCAGTACTTC
-	TRBV28	TRBJ1-2	TRBD1	CASSPTTGGGYGYTF	TGTGCCAGCAGTCCTACGACAGGGGGCGGATATGGCTACACCTTC
-	TRBV28	TRBJ1-4	TRBD1	CASSPLGQDNEKLFF	TGTGCCAGCAGTCCCCTGGGACAGGATAATGAAAAACTGTTTTTT
-	TRBV5-1	TRBJ1-4	TRBD1	CASSLIPGGRNEKLFF	TGCGCCAGCAGCTTGATCCCAGGGGGAAGAAATGAAAAACTGTTTTTT
-	TRBV7-3	TRBJ2-1	-	CASSLAGREQFF	TGTGCCAGCAGCTTAGCTGGTCGGGAGCAGTTCTTC
-	TRBV4-3	TRBJ2-2	TRBD1	CASSPGTVETGELFF	TGCGCCAGCAGCCCCGGGACAGTGGAGACCGGGGAGCTGTTTTTT
-	TRBV6-5	TRBJ1-4	TRBD1	CARGLGQGGLELFF	TGTGCCAGGGGTTTAGGACAGGGTGGCTTGGAACTGTTTTTT
-	TRBV11-3	TRBJ2-7	-	CASSLADGGEYEQYF	TGTGCCAGCAGCTTAGCCGACGGGGGAGAGTACGAGCAGTACTTC
few	TRBV6-6	TRBJ2-3	TRBD1	CASSRTQGADTQYF	TGTGCCAGCAGTCGGACTCAGGGGGCAGATACGCAGTATTTT
-	TRBV11-2	TRBJ2-7	-	CASSTRGLSGEQYF	TGTGCCAGCAGCACAAGAGGACTATCGGGCGAGCAGTACTTC
-	TRBV12-3/TRBV12-4	TRBJ2-3	-	CASSSFDTQYF	TGTGCCAGCAGTTCCTTTGATACGCAGTATTTT
-	TRBV6-5	TRBJ1-6	-	CASSYRQGGSPLHF	TGTGCCAGCAGTTACCGGCAGGGTGGGTCACCCCTCCACTTT
-	TRBV18	TRBJ1-1	-	CASSLTLLTESNTEAFF	TGTGCCAGCTCACTGACCCTCCTGACAGAATCGAACACTGAAGCTTTCTTT
-	TRBV28	TRBJ1-2	-	CASGGRYGYTF	TGTGCCTCGGGGGGCCGCTATGGCTACACCTTC
-	TRBV9	TRBJ1-2	-	CASSVAAARSYGYTF	TGTGCCAGCAGCGTAGCTGCGGCCAGATCCTATGGCTACACCTTC
-	TRBV24-1	TRBJ1-1	-	CATSDLDTHKAFF	TGTGCCACCAGTGACTTGGACACTCATAAAGCTTTCTTT
-	TRBV7-2	TRBJ1-2	-	CASSSRSYGYTF	TGTGCCAGCAGCTCCCGGAGCTATGGCTACACCTTC
-	TRBV6-6	TRBJ2-3	TRBD2	CASSRDFSGGAKNTQYF	TGTGCCAGCAGTCGGGACTTTAGCGGGGGGGCTAAAAATACGCAGTATTTT
-	TRBV25-1	TRBJ2-7	-	CASSGGYEQYF	TGTGCCAGCAGCGGGGGATACGAGCAGTACTTC
-	TRBV11-3	TRBJ2-5	-	CASSRTVQETQYF	TGTGCCAGCAGCCGGACAGTACAAGAGACCCAGTACTTC
-	TRBV7-7	TRBJ2-2	-	CASSNSNAGELFF	TGTGCTAGCAGCAACTCTAACGCCGGGGAGCTGTTTTTT
-	TRBV27	TRBJ1-2	-	CASSKNRVSYGYTF	TGTGCCAGCAGCAAAAACAGGGTGAGCTATGGCTACACCTTC
-	TRBV19	TRBJ1-5	-	CASSIVPGPQPQHF	TGTGCCAGTAGTATAGTCCCAGGGCCCCAGCCCCAGCATTTT
-	TRBV5-5	TRBJ2-5	-	CASSLDLFQETQYF	TGTGCCAGCAGCTTGGATTTATTCCAAGAGACCCAGTACTTC
-	TRBV9	TRBJ2-5	TRBD2	CASSVVGTSGGQETQYF	TGTGCCAGCAGCGTAGTCGGGACTAGCGGGGGACAAGAGACCCAGTACTTC
-	TRBV18	TRBJ1-6	TRBD1	CASSPTTGANNSPLHF	TGTGCCAGCTCACCGACGACAGGGGCTAATAATTCACCCCTCCACTTT